This entry lists 8 T cell receptor beta chains sequenced from one sample in a study of control samples from healthy donors and cancer patients. Produced via immunoSEQ multiplex PCR; TCRdb's table is partial and in-frame only. The table shows some 120,000 clones, with 90% occurring only once. Sequenced material: blood. The source is a man aged 18-30 years in good health.

The chain has TRBV27 and TRBJ1-3, with TRBD1 as a possible D gene (5 bases). V lost 5 bases, J lost 4 bases, and 12 bases lay in between. The CDR3 consists of 14 residues. Germline-derived CDR1 and CDR2 are MNHEY and SMNVEV (reference sequence). The CDR3 loop is CASSAGTAGNTIYF. In DNA form, the CDR3 reads TGTGCCAGCAGTGCCGGGACGGCCGGAAACACCATATATTTT.

This chain joins TRBV28 and TRBJ1-5; D is possibly TRBD1 (5 bases). The CDR3 consists of 14 residues. The ends were cut back, 8 bases at V and 0 bases at J, with 11 bases in the middle. Germline V gene lookup returns CDR1 MDHEN and CDR2 SYDVKM. CDR3 residues: CASRRGNSNQPQHF. CDR3 nucleotides: TGTGCCAGCCGCCGGGGGAATAGCAATCAGCCCCAGCATTTT.

The chain combines TRBV5-8 with TRBJ2-7, with 13 bases that match TRBD2. Per germline, CDR1 SGHTS and CDR2 YDEGEE. This CDR3 is 17 amino acids long. V was clipped by 2 bases and J by 6 bases; unmatched bases: 11. The CDR3 DNA reads TGTGCCAGCAGCTTCTTAGTCGGACTAGCGGGAGTGGGCGAGCAGTACGTC. It encodes CASSFLVGLAGVGEQYV.

The chain employs TRBV5-1 and TRBJ2-2; 7 bases match TRBD1. The CDR3 spans 17 residues. The junction had 10 bases not matched to a gene; V was cut back by 0 bases and J by 5 bases. Germline values: CDR1 SGHRS, CDR2 YFSETQ. Written as DNA, the CDR3 is TGCGCCAGCAGCTTGGGGTCGGCGGCACAGGGGACCGGGGAGCTGTTTTTT. This gives the protein CASSLGSAAQGTGELFF.

V is TRBV18 and J is TRBJ2-7; tentative D call: TRBD1 (6 bases). This CDR3 has 15 residues. CDR1 and CDR2 from the germline V gene are KGHSH and LQKENI. V was trimmed by 3 bases and J by 2 bases, leaving 14 bases between them. CDR3 bases: TGTGCCAGCTCACCTCCCGCCGGGACACCCTACGAGCAGTACGTC. Its translation: CASSPPAGTPYEQYV.

The chain combines TRBV2 with TRBJ1-1; a possible D gene is TRBD1 (6 bases). CDR1 SNHLY and CDR2 FYNNEI come from the germline V gene. V was trimmed by 0 bases and J by 4 bases, leaving 12 bases between them. This CDR3 region has 15 residues. The CDR3 sequence: CASSEATTGLTEAFF. The DNA of the CDR3 is TGTGCCAGCAGTGAAGCAACTACAGGGCTCACTGAAGCTTTCTTT.

The chain uses TRBV11-2 and TRBJ2-7; D may be TRBD2 (6 bases). The CDR3 is made up of 14 amino acids. Trimming removed 5 bases at V and 9 bases at J, with 20 bases between. Germline V gives CDR1 SGHAT, CDR2 FQNNGV. Written as DNA, the CDR3 is TGTGCCAGCAGCCCATGGGGGGATGGTCTCGGGCAGTACGTC. Translation: CASSPWGDGLGQYV.

This clone occurred once. This CDR3 reads CASSLFLSGNTIYF. The CDR3 coding sequence is TGTGCCAGCAGTTTGTTTCTCTCTGGAAACACCATATATTTT. This chain connects TRBV28 to TRBJ1-3; unclear D gene. Germline assignment: CDR1 MDHEN and CDR2 SYDVKM. The V end lost 3 bases, the J end lost 0 bases, and 6 bases lay between the germline ends. The CDR3 totals 14 residues.